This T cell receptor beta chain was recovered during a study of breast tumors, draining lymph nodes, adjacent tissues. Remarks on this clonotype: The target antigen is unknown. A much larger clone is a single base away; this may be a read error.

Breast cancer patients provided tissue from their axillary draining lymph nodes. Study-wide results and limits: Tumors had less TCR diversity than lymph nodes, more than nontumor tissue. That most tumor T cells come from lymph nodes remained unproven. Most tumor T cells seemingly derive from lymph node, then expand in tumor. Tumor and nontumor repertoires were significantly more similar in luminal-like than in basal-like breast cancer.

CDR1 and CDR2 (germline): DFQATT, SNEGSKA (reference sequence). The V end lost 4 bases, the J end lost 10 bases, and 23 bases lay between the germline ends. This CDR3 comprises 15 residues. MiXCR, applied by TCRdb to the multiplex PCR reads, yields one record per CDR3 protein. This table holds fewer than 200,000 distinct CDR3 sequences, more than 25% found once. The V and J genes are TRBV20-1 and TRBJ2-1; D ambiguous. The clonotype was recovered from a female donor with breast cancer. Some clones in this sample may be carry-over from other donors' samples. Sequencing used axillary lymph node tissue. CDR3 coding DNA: TGCAGTGCTATAGCCGTGGACCGGATTACGGAGGAGCAGTTCTTC. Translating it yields CSAIAVDRITEEQFF.